This T cell receptor beta chain was obtained from a study of cytomegalovirus exposure and HLA in healthy donors. The wider study: Later analysis reported that the roughly 130 validation repertoires shared the platform of the approximately 620 first-cohort repertoires.

Profiled with immunoSEQ multiplex PCR; TCRdb holds only in-frame clones, not every one. This sample has about 82,000 clones, with 85% to 95% found just once. CDR1 and CDR2 from the germline V gene are SGHTA and FQGNSA. V dropped 1 base and J dropped 7; count of bases not matched to a gene: 7. This CDR3 is 15 amino acids long. This chain joins TRBV7-2 and TRBJ2-7, with 10 positions matching TRBD2. Sample: PBMCs. This receptor was identified in a man aged 18-30 years in good health and CMV-seronegative. Here the CDR3 reads CASSLGASGRGEQYF. In DNA form, the CDR3 reads TGTGCCAGCAGCTTAGGGGCGAGCGGGAGGGGGGAGCAGTACTTC. Full variable domain (outside the CDR3, taken from reference TRBV7-2 and TRBJ2-7): GAGVSQSPSNKVTEKGKDVELRCDPISGHTALYWYRQSLGQGLEFLIYFQGNSAPDKSGLPSDRFSAERTGGSVSTLTIQRTQQEDSAVYLCASSLGASGRGEQYFGPGTRLTVT.